This TCR beta chain is drawn from a study of control samples from healthy donors and cancer patients. Clones were sequenced by immunoSEQ multiplex PCR, and TCRdb holds only the in-frame ones, with some missing. The repertoire holds approximately 89,000 clones, with 80% to 90% as singletons. The germline V gene has CDR1 SEHNR and CDR2 FQNEAQ (reference sequence). V dropped 1 base and J dropped 2; count of bases not matched to a gene: 5. The length of the CDR3 is 16 residues. This chain connects TRBV7-9 to TRBJ1-2, with 9 bases aligning to TRBD1. This TCR was sampled from a man aged 45-65 years in good health. The specimen sequenced was blood. Written as DNA, the CDR3 is TGTGCCAGCAGCTTAGTTTTAGGACAGGGGAACTATGGCTACACCTTC. Translated: CASSLVLGQGNYGYTF. The full variable domain, with the rest looked up from reference TRBV7-9 and TRBJ1-2, is DTGVSQNPRHKITKRGQNVTFRCDPISEHNRLYWYRQTLGQGPEFLTYFQNEAQLEKSRLLSDRFSAERPKGSFSTLEIQRTEQGDSAMYLCASSLVLGQGNYGYTFGSGTRLTVV.